This TCR beta chain appears in the sequencing data of a study of blood T cell repertoires in COVID-19. About the study: Whether acute or convalescent, the COVID-19 samples came from the United States, Italy and Spain. Sources were T cells, B-cell-depleted T cells, or PBMCs; the material itself was cDNA or gDNA.

Original methodology: Nucleated cell counts were estimated from reference gene primer amplification. TCRdb's table, derived via immunoSEQ multiplex PCR, lists solely in-frame clones and lacks some. V, J and clone size are taken as reported in that table, and D and trimming were inferred from the DNA itself. The data contain 130,000 or so clones, roughly 90% of them singletons. The CDR3 contains 13 residues. Germline values: CDR1 KGHDR, CDR2 SFDVKD. V lost 1 base and J lost 8; bases outside the gene matches: 3. V is TRBV24-1 and J is TRBJ1-2; 7 nucleotides line up with TRBD1. Sequenced material: peripheral blood. The sequence was obtained from a man aged 45-65 years with acute or convalescent COVID-19. CDR3 sequence (DNA): TGTGCCACCAGTGATTTTCAGGGGGACGGCTACACCTTC. Residues: CATSDFQGDGYTF.